This TCR beta chain was sequenced for a study of shared clonotypes between healthy human individuals (TCRdb year 2020). About the full investigation: The cohort comprised two women and a few men aged 18 to 49 years. For each donor, three plates each were used for CD4 naive and CD4 memory, two plates were used for CD8 naive, and one plate was used for CD8 memory. Blood TCR repertoires of roughly 5 healthy adults were deeply sequenced to estimate repertoire size and the extent of clonotype sharing between individuals. To increase sequencing depth and limit assay-specific biases, different laboratories used diverse techniques to prepare libraries and sequence TCR repertoires. Per donor, leukapheresis produced somewhere between about 0.94 and 9 billion PBMCs. Study-wide conclusions, independent of this receptor: Because the study included only a small number of donors, the genetic and exposure-history diversity represented was limited. When a handful of donors were compared, the shared fraction of clonotypes was about 5.2% for naive CD4, 3.5% for naive CD8, 2.3% for memory CD4, and approximately 0.4% for memory CD8. Even with the large sequencing depth, rarefaction of the sorted-subset datasets indicated that sequencing was incomplete. Higher generation probabilities were observed for clonotypes shared by all four sorted-subset donors than for non-shared clonotypes. Sampling was limited to blood, and TCR repertoires in tissue likely differ from TCR repertoires in blood. Pairwise subsampling led to the expectation that sequencing depth would affect the degree of clonotype sharing among donors. Naive subsets generally had larger estimated clonotype richness than memory subsets did.

CDR1 and CDR2, per the germline V gene, are SGHTA and FQGNSA. The CDR3 holds 13 amino acids from the cysteine to the phenylalanine. Solely the CDR3 DNA is kept, with 39 bases framed from the first base. V is pared back by 5 bases and J by 3 bases, with 11 bases lying between the germline termini. About this clone: Its antigen is not yet known. No much larger clone is present one base from it, and per-base qualities are unavailable.

TCR CDR3 regions were amplified from genomic DNA by multiplex PCR using the deep immunoSEQ assay. Extracted genomic DNA from each cell subset was distributed evenly across all wells of several immunoSEQ 96-well plates, and each plate was treated as a replicate. For sorted subsets, each replicate PCR was loaded with about 0.2 ug genomic DNA, equivalent to some 31,000 T cell genomes. Purified libraries were measured with a Qubit 3.0 fluorometer, size-checked on a Bioanalyzer 2100, and measured again with the KAPA Library Quantification kit. Every immunoSEQ 96-well plate was sequenced on a dedicated single-read 150-cycle Illumina NextSeq 550 flow cell. In the original analysis: Because the immunoSEQ output held only junctional sequences and lacked quality scores, the filtering could not match the filtering applied to full-length reads. To assign V/J genes and CDR3, sequences were annotated against IMGT germline references using PyIR, a Python wrapper for IgBLAST v1.9. Reads were filtered out if the reads had weak V/J assignments (E-value above 1e-6), no CDR3, stop codons, out-of-frame junctions, or ambiguous translated residues. V3J clonotypes were defined by identical inferred V gene, J gene, and CDR3 amino acid sequence. To compute the percentage overlap between repertoires, the number of shared unique clonotypes was divided by the size of the smaller repertoire. Repertoire richness was assessed with RTK rarefaction, the Chao1 estimator, and Recon v2.1 estimates of unobserved clonotypes. Generation probabilities for all TCRbeta clonotypes obtained by the gDNA method from a handful of donors were computed using OLGA. TCRdb's version of the immuneACCESS table is confined to in-frame rearrangements and falls short of the full clone set. An unresolved V gene accounts for under half of the shortfall where checked; the remainder is of unknown origin. V, J and clone size are taken as reported in that table, and D and trimming were inferred from the DNA itself. Recorded for this sample are 2.3 million or so clones; roughly 93% of them occurred a single time. The ten largest clonotypes hold 0.35% to 0.45% of the sample.

The donors were healthy, HIV-negative adults who had no recently reported acute infections or vaccinations. Only Caucasian adults living in Nashville, Tennessee, USA were represented among the donors. CD4+ T cells were enriched by magnetic negative selection, after which naive cells were positively selected on CD45RA and the negative fraction was taken as the memory subset. Blood was collected by leukapheresis, and PBMCs were isolated by Ficoll-Histopaque density gradient centrifugation and then cryopreserved in liquid nitrogen vapor phase. Analytical flow cytometry was used to check the purity and quantity of every magnetically sorted T cell population. Each sorted fraction had its genomic DNA isolated and then quantified by UV absorbance on a Nanodrop 2000c.

This chain is built from TRBV7-2 and TRBJ2-7; no D segment can be confidently identified. This receptor was identified in a man between 18 and 35 years old in good health. Some clones in this sample may be carry-over from other donors' samples. Specimen: naive CD4+ T cells from PBMCs. The sample's cell subset or site, from its label and the paper: CD45RA+ positively selected. CDR3 protein: CASSPLLYYEQYF. Here is the DNA: TGTGCCAGCAGCCCCCTTCTTTACTACGAGCAGTACTTC. Joined to the reference TRBV7-2 and TRBJ2-7 proteins, this CDR3 gives the full variable domain: GAGVSQSPSNKVTEKGKDVELRCDPISGHTALYWYRQSLGQGLEFLIYFQGNSAPDKSGLPSDRFSAERTGGSVSTLTIQRTQQEDSAVYLCASSPLLYYEQYFGPGTRLTVT.